The clone carrying this T cell receptor (beta chain) was picked up one time. The data were obtained in a study of shared clonotypes between healthy human individuals. Study details: A couple of female and a few male donors aged 18 to 49 were enrolled.

Clones were read by immunoSEQ multiplex PCR, and TCRdb kept only the in-frame ones, dropping some. The sample holds some 980,000 clones, around 80% seen once. V lost 5 bases, J lost 5 bases, and 10 bases stayed unmatched. This CDR3 has 15 amino acids. Looked up from germline, CDR1 is SGHVS and CDR2 is FQNEAQ. This receptor was taken from a man younger than 35 in good health. Sequenced material: memory CD4+ T cells sorted from blood. Indicated subset: CD45RA-negative fraction. The gene calls are TRBV7-8 and TRBJ2-5, with TRBD1 matching over 8 bases. CDR3 in amino acids: CASSPYQGAAETQYF. The CDR3 nucleotides are TGTGCCAGCAGCCCGTATCAGGGGGCGGCGGAGACCCAGTACTTC.